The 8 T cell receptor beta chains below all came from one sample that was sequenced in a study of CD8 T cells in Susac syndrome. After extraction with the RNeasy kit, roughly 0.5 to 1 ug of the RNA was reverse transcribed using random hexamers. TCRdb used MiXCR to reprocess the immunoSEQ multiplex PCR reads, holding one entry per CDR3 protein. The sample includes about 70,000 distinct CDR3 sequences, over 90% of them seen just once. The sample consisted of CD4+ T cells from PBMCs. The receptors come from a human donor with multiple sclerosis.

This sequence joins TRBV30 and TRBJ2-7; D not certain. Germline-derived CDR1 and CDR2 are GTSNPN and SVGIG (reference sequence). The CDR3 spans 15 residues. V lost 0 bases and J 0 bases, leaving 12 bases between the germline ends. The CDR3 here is CAWSVTRAFSYEQYF. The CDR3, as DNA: TGTGCCTGGAGTGTAACAAGGGCCTTCTCCTACGAGCAGTACTTC. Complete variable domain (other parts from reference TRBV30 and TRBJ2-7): SQTIHQWPATLVQPVGSPLSLECTVEGTSNPNLYWYRQAAGRGLQLLFYSVGIGQISSEVPQNLSASRPQDRQFILSSKKLLLSDSGFYLCAWSVTRAFSYEQYFGPGTRLTVT.

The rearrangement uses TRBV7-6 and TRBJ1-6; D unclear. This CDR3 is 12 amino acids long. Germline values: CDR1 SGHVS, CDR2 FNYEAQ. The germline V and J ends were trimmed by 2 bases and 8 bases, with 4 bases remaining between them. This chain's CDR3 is CASSLFDSPLHF. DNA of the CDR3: TGTGCCAGCAGCTTATTCGATTCACCCCTCCACTTT.

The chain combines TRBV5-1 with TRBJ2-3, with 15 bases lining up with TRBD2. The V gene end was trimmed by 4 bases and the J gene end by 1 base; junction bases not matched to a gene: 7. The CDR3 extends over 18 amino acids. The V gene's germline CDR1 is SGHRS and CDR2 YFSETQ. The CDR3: CASSPLGLAGGGTDTQYF. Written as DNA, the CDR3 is TGCGCCAGCAGCCCCTTGGGACTAGCGGGGGGCGGCACAGATACGCAGTATTTT.

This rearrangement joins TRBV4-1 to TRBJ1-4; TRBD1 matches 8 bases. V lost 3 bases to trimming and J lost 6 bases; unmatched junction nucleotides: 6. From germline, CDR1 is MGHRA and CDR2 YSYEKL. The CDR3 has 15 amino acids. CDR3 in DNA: TGCGCCAGCAGCCATGGACAGGGCGTGGATGAAAAACTGTTTTTT. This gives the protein CASSHGQGVDEKLFF.

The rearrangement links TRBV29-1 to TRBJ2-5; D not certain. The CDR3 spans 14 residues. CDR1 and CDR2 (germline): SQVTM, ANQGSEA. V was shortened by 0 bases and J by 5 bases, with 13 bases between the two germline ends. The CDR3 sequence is CSVEDRESWETQYF. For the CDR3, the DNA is TGCAGCGTTGAAGATAGGGAAAGTTGGGAGACCCAGTACTTC.

The CDR3 sequence is CSARYPPTGLAYNEQFF. CDR3 nucleotides: TGCAGTGCTAGATACCCACCGACGGGACTAGCCTACAATGAGCAGTTCTTC. The chain combines TRBV20-1 with TRBJ2-1; 8 bases match TRBD2. The CDR3 contains 17 residues. Trimming at V came to 2 bases and at J to 2 bases, leaving 11 bases not matched to a gene. From germline, CDR1 is DFQATT and CDR2 SNEGSKA (reference sequence).

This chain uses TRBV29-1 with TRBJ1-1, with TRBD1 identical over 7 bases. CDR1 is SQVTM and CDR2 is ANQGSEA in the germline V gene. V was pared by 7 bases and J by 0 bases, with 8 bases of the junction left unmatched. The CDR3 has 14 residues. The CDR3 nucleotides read TGCAGCGCCCCAGGGGGGACCTTGAACACTGAAGCTTTCTTT. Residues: CSAPGGTLNTEAFF. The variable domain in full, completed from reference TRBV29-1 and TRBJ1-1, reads SAVISQKPSRDICQRGTSLTIQCQVDSQVTMMFWYRQQPGQSLTLIATANQGSEATYESGFVIDKFPISRPNLTFSTLTVSNMSPEDSSIYLCSAPGGTLNTEAFFGQGTRLTVV.

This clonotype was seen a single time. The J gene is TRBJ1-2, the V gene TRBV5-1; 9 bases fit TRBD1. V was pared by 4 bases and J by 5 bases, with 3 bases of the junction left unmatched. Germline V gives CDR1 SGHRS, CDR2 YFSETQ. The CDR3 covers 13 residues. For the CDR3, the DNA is TGCGCCAGCAGCACCGGACAGGGGTATGGCTACACCTTC. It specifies CASSTGQGYGYTF.